This T cell receptor (beta chain) appears in the sequencing data of a study of T cell changes during pregnancy in multiple sclerosis. The repertoire was sequenced with immunoSEQ multiplex PCR; TCRdb's copy has only in-frame clones and lacks some. Among tens of thousands of clones, 90% to 95% were seen once, and the ten largest hold 0.45% to 0.55%. This CDR3 region has 15 residues. In germline, CDR1 is MNHEY, CDR2 SVGAGI. The V and J ends lost 5 bases and 4 bases respectively, with 14 bases between them. The receptor was isolated from a female donor with multiple sclerosis, enrolled in a pregnancy study. The chain joins TRBV6-5 to TRBJ1-4, with D possibly being TRBD1 (6 bases). Specimen: CD4+ T cells from peripheral blood mononuclear cells, collected in the first trimester of pregnancy. CDR3 region: CASSKTGHYNEKLFF. As DNA, the CDR3 is TGTGCCAGCAGTAAGACGGGACATTATAATGAAAAACTGTTTTTT.